The 19 T cell receptor beta chains given below trace back to one sample, sequenced in a study of blood T cell repertoires in COVID-19. The data were produced by immunoSEQ multiplex PCR, yet TCRdb's version contains in-frame clones alone and is incomplete. The repertoire holds approximately 170,000 clones, roughly 93% seen once, with around 4.8% in the top ten. Material for sequencing was peripheral blood. The source is a man aged 18 to 35 with COVID-19, enrolled during active disease.

The chain combines TRBV5-1 with TRBJ2-3; 7 bases are a match to TRBD2. CDR3 size: 17 residues. Germline V lookup: CDR1 SGHRS, CDR2 YFSETQ. The V segment lost 1 base and the J segment 3 bases; nucleotides outside the gene matches: 11. CDR3 loop: CASSLSIGSGMTDTQYF. The CDR3 DNA is TGCGCCAGCAGCTTGAGTATCGGGAGCGGGATGACAGATACGCAGTATTTT.

V and J are TRBV7-8 and TRBJ1-2, with D possibly TRBD1 on 5 matching bases. Trimming took off 1 base at V and 2 bases at J, with 17 bases between the two ends. The length of the CDR3 is 17 residues. Germline CDR1 SGHVS, CDR2 FQNEAQ. DNA for the CDR3: TGTGCCAGCAGCTTAGTGACAGCTCCTAGGGGAAACTATGGCTACACCTTC. Translated, it gives CASSLVTAPRGNYGYTF. Together with reference TRBV7-8 and TRBJ1-2, the CDR3 gives the full variable domain: GAGVSQSPRYKVAKRGQDVALRCDPISGHVSLFWYQQALGQGPEFLTYFQNEAQLDKSGLPSDRFFAERPEGSVSTLKIQRTQQEDSAVYLCASSLVTAPRGNYGYTFGSGTRLTVV.

This clone appeared once. The chain recombines TRBV12-5 with TRBJ2-1; D is undetermined. Trimming shortened V by 3 bases and J by 5 bases, and 8 bases separated the two germline ends. There are 13 residues in the CDR3. Per germline, CDR1 LGHNT and CDR2 FRNRAP. The CDR3 region is CASGFEANNEQFF. CDR3 DNA sequence: TGTGCTAGTGGTTTCGAAGCGAACAATGAGCAGTTCTTC.

The chain employs TRBV27 and TRBJ1-6, with 8 bases lining up with TRBD1. Germline V gene data show CDR1 as MNHEY and CDR2 as SMNVEV (reference sequence). CDR3 length: 16 residues. Losses at the gene ends were 4 bases for V and 14 bases for J; bases not matched to a gene: 16. CDR3 sequence: CASSSYYQGASGALHF. Here the CDR3 DNA reads TGTGCCAGCAGTTCCTATTATCAGGGGGCATCTGGTGCCCTCCACTTT.

The genes are TRBV4-2 and TRBJ2-7; 13 nucleotides match TRBD2. Per germline, CDR1 LGHNA and CDR2 YNFKEQ. V gave up 1 base and J gave up 7 bases; unmatched junction bases: 13. The CDR3 consists of 18 residues. CDR3 amino acids: CASSQVFRLAGGGWEQYF. In nucleotides, the CDR3 is TGTGCCAGCAGCCAAGTATTCAGACTAGCGGGAGGAGGCTGGGAGCAGTACTTC.

The J gene is TRBJ2-1, the V gene TRBV12-3 or TRBV12-4; TRBD2 is a possible D gene (6 bases). There are 13 residues in the CDR3. Trimming left V 7 bases short and J 8 bases short, with 15 bases between. CDR3 DNA: TGTGCCAGCACCTTTTCCCGGGAGTATGAGCAGTTCTTC. Translated, it gives CASTFSREYEQFF.

V usage is TRBV19 and J usage is TRBJ2-5; 9 bases agree with TRBD2. The CDR3 runs 17 residues. Per germline, CDR1 LNHDA and CDR2 SQIVND (reference sequence). The J segment lost 5 bases and the V segment lost 3 bases, leaving 13 bases of the junction unmatched. CDR3 nucleotides: TGTGCCAGTAGTATTATATGGAGCGGGAGGCACCCTGAGACCCAGTACTTC. Protein sequence: CASSIIWSGRHPETQYF.

This rearrangement joins TRBV3-1 (or the pseudogene TRBV3-2) to TRBJ2-7, with D possibly being TRBD1 (6 bases). The length of the CDR3 is 15 residues. Deletions cut 0 bases from V and 7 bases from J, with 16 bases between. CDR1 is LGHDT and CDR2 is YNNKEL in the germline V gene (reference sequence). This chain's CDR3 is CASSQDFARGREQYF. The CDR3 coding sequence is TGTGCCAGCAGCCAAGATTTTGCCAGGGGCCGAGAGCAGTACTTC.

This clone was recorded a few times. V and J are TRBV4-1 and TRBJ2-2, with 7 nucleotides matching TRBD1. Germline loops: CDR1 MGHRA, CDR2 YSYEKL. This CDR3 has 15 amino acids. After removal of 1 base from V and 3 bases from J, the junction contained 2 bases not matched to a gene. The DNA for the CDR3 is TGCGCCAGCAGCCAAGTCACAGGGGACACCGGGGAGCTGTTTTTT. Its protein product is CASSQVTGDTGELFF.

The chain uses TRBV5-4 and TRBJ2-3, with unresolved D. Trimming shortened V by 0 bases and J by 8 bases, and 13 bases separated the two germline ends. Germline lookup yields CDR1 SGHNT and CDR2 YYREEE (reference sequence). This CDR3 is built from 14 residues. The CDR3 is CASSLGGERRTQYF. CDR3 coding DNA: TGTGCCAGCAGCTTGGGCGGAGAACGTCGTACGCAGTATTTT.

The chain uses TRBV6-2 or TRBV6-3 and TRBJ2-7; 8 nucleotides match TRBD2. The CDR3 spans 14 residues. Looked up from germline, CDR1 is MNHEY and CDR2 is SVGEGT. J was trimmed by 9 bases and V by 5 bases; bases with no gene match: 12. In DNA form, the CDR3 reads TGTGCCAGCAGTGAGCGGGAGAAGTCTGACAGGCAGTACTTC. Protein product: CASSEREKSDRQYF.

The chain joins TRBV29-1 to TRBJ2-7; 9 bases agree with TRBD1. Trimming took 4 bases from V and 7 from J; bases not matched to a gene: 8. Germline V gene lookup returns CDR1 SQVTM and CDR2 ANQGSEA. The CDR3 runs to 13 residues. CDR3 region: CSVAGDRAIEQYF. CDR3 sequence (DNA): TGCAGCGTTGCTGGGGACAGGGCGATAGAGCAGTACTTC.

The chain employs TRBV5-4 and TRBJ2-2; 7 nucleotides agree with TRBD1. The CDR3 length is 14 residues. The germline CDR1 and CDR2 sequences are SGHNT and YYREEE (reference sequence). The ends lost 4 bases at V and 6 bases at J; junction bases unmatched: 6. In DNA, the CDR3 is TGTGCCAGCAGCGTCAACCAGGGGGCCGGGGAGCTGTTTTTT. Protein sequence: CASSVNQGAGELFF.

V and J are TRBV28 and TRBJ2-2; TRBD2 matches 8 bases. V lost 10 bases and J lost 4; bases outside the gene matches: 20. CDR1 and CDR2 from the germline V gene are MDHEN and SYDVKM. The CDR3 is made up of 18 amino acids. The chain's CDR3 is CATRLRAGYRGGTGELFF. Here the CDR3 DNA reads TGTGCCACCCGCCTTCGAGCGGGGTATCGGGGGGGCACCGGGGAGCTGTTTTTT.

The chain combines TRBV7-6 with TRBJ2-7, with D hard to call. Trimming cost V 5 bases and J 2 bases, with 19 bases left between them. The germline CDR1 and CDR2 sequences are SGHVS and FNYEAQ. There are 16 residues in the CDR3. CDR3 region: CASSPRWAATTYEQYF. CDR3 sequence (DNA): TGTGCCAGCAGCCCCCGTTGGGCAGCAACCACCTACGAGCAGTACTTC.

This rearrangement joins TRBV2 to TRBJ1-2; perhaps TRBD1 as D (5 bases). V lost 4 bases, J lost 4 bases, and 10 bases lay in between. The V gene's germline CDR1 is SNHLY and CDR2 FYNNEI. CDR3 length equals 13 residues. The CDR3 region has the DNA TGTGCCAGCAGTGGCACAGGCTTCTATGGCTACACCTTC. It codes for CASSGTGFYGYTF.

The chain uses TRBV18 and TRBJ2-7, with D possibly matching TRBD2 (6 bases). Trimming removed 8 bases from V and 5 bases from J, with 13 bases in between. Germline V gene lookup returns CDR1 KGHSH and CDR2 LQKENI. The CDR3 has 12 amino acids. The CDR3 nucleotides are TGTGCCAGCGCACTACTAGCAGACGAGCAGTACTTC. It is translated as CASALLADEQYF.

This sequence joins TRBV28 and TRBJ1-5; no clear D. The V gene lost 2 bases and the J gene lost 7 bases, with 9 bases spanning the gap. The germline V gene has CDR1 MDHEN and CDR2 SYDVKM. CDR3 length: 13 residues. DNA of the CDR3: TGTGCCAGCAGTTTAGTGGGCTCGCAGCCCCAGCATTTT. This codes for CASSLVGSQPQHF.

The gene calls are TRBV13 and TRBJ1-5, with 10 nucleotides matching TRBD1. V shed 5 bases and J 2 bases; nucleotides not matched to a gene: 6. From germline, CDR1 is PRHDT and CDR2 FYEKMQ (reference sequence). The CDR3 length is 16 residues. CDR3 nucleotides: TGTGCCAGCAGCCGAACCGGGACAGGGGGCAATCAGCCCCAGCATTTT. It encodes CASSRTGTGGNQPQHF.